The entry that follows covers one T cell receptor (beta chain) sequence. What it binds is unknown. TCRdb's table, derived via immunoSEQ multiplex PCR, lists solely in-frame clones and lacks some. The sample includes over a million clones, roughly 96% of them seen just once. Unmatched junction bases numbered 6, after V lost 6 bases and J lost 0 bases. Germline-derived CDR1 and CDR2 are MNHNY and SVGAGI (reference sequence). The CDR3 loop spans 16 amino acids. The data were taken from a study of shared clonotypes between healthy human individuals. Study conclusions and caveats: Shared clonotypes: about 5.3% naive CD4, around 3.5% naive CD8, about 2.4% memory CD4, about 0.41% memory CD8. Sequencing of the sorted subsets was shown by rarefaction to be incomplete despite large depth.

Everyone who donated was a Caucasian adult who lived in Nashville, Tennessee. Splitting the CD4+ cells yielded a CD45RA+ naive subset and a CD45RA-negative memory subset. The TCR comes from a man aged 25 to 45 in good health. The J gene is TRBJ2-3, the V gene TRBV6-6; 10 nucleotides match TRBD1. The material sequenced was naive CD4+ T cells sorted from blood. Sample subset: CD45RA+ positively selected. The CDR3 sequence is CASRERTGGSTDTQYF. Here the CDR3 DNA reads TGTGCCAGCAGGGAACGGACAGGGGGGAGCACAGATACGCAGTATTTT.